The subject of this entry is one T cell receptor (beta chain). The participants were between 18 and 89 years old and came from 20 to 30 US areas. Membership in each cohort depended on participant-reported clinical history. This record belongs to a study of blood T cell repertoires in COVID-19. Study-level background: COVID-19 samples from acute and convalescent phases originated in the United States, Italy and Spain.

Germline CDR1 LNHDA, CDR2 SQIVND (reference sequence). The CDR3 is made up of 15 amino acids. V lost 6 bases to trimming and J lost 2 bases; unmatched junction nucleotides: 8. Sequencing used immunoSEQ multiplex PCR; TCRdb keeps in-frame clones, though not all of them. The repertoire holds 200,000 to 250,000 clones, with just under 85% as singletons. The sequencing input was PBMCs or T cells enriched from blood (not recorded which). The TCR originated in a woman in her 40s with acute COVID-19. The gene calls are TRBV19 and TRBJ2-5; 8 nucleotides agree with TRBD2. The CDR3 region has the DNA TGTGCCAGTAGCGGCGGGGGGACTCTACAAGAGACCCAGTACTTC. It yields the protein CASSGGGTLQETQYF.